One and the same sample provided the 5 T cell receptor beta chains below, sequenced in a study of blood T cell repertoires in COVID-19. Only in-frame clones appear in the TCRdb table, and some are missing; sequencing was by immunoSEQ multiplex PCR. Of about 150,000 clones listed, 75% to 90% are singletons. Sequencing was carried out using PBMCs or T cells enriched from blood (not recorded which). These receptors originate from a woman aged 40 to 50 who had been exposed to COVID-19.

The chain uses TRBV15 and TRBJ2-5; 10 nucleotides align to TRBD1. This CDR3 has 18 amino acids. Trimming cost V 2 bases and J 3 bases; bases outside gene matches: 12. Per germline, CDR1 LNHNV and CDR2 YYDKDF (reference sequence). The CDR3 protein is CATSRNPPGTGAKETQYF. The DNA of the CDR3 is TGTGCCACCAGCAGAAACCCTCCGGGGACAGGGGCGAAAGAGACCCAGTACTTC. The variable domain in full, with the rest retrieved from reference TRBV15 and TRBJ2-5, is DAMVIQNPRYQVTQFGKPVTLSCSQTLNHNVMYWYQQKSSQAPKLLFHYYDKDFNNEADTPDNFQSRRPNTSFCFLDIRSPGLGDTAMYLCATSRNPPGTGAKETQYFGPGTRLLVL.

The chain links TRBV28 to TRBJ2-1, with D perhaps TRBD1 (5 bases). V lost 5 bases and J lost 6, with 11 bases in between. The CDR3 totals 13 residues. Germline V gene sequence: CDR1 MDHEN, CDR2 SYDVKM. Here the CDR3 reads CASSPPGRNEQFF. For the CDR3, the DNA is TGTGCCAGCAGTCCCCCAGGGCGCAATGAGCAGTTCTTC.

CDR3 amino acids: CASTPGQESNQPQHF. The DNA for the CDR3 is TGTGCCAGCACTCCGGGACAGGAAAGCAATCAGCCCCAGCATTTT. This chain connects TRBV2 to TRBJ1-5; 8 nucleotides agree with TRBD1. Trimming at V came to 7 bases and at J to 1 base, leaving 6 bases not matched to a gene. Germline V gene sequence: CDR1 SNHLY, CDR2 FYNNEI. CDR3 size: 15 residues.

This chain joins TRBV7-9 and TRBJ2-7; possible D gene TRBD2, 6 bases. The CDR3 covers 14 residues. Germline loops: CDR1 SEHNR, CDR2 FQNEAQ (reference sequence). Trimming stripped 3 bases from V and 3 bases from J, with 12 bases between. CDR3 amino acids: CASSFSGVLYEQYF. DNA for the CDR3: TGTGCCAGCAGCTTCTCGGGGGTCCTCTACGAGCAGTACTTC.

This rearrangement joins TRBV10-2 to TRBJ1-5, with 10 bases that match TRBD1. The CDR3 extends over 13 amino acids. Trimming at V came to 6 bases and at J to 5 bases, leaving 1 base not matched to a gene. The germline V gene encodes CDR1 WSHSY and CDR2 SAAADI. The CDR3 coding sequence is TGCGCCAGCAGCGGACAGGGGGATCAGCCCCAGCATTTT. It encodes CASSGQGDQPQHF.